The entry that follows covers one TCR beta chain sequence. The sample comes from a study of blood T cell repertoires in COVID-19. TCRdb's copy holds only in-frame clones and misses some; the assay was immunoSEQ multiplex PCR. This sample has approximately 180,000 clones, with around 89% found just once. This CDR3 is 15 amino acids long. Deletions cut 1 base from V and 1 base from J, with 7 bases between. CDR1 is SEHNR, CDR2 FQNEAQ, per germline (reference sequence). The chain links TRBV7-9 to TRBJ1-4; a weak D match, TRBD1 (6 bases). The sequenced sample consisted of peripheral blood. The source is a human donor in a cohort sampled during active COVID-19. DNA for the CDR3: TGTGCCAGCAGCTTAGTGACAGGAACTAATGAAAAACTGTTTTTT. The encoded protein is CASSLVTGTNEKLFF.